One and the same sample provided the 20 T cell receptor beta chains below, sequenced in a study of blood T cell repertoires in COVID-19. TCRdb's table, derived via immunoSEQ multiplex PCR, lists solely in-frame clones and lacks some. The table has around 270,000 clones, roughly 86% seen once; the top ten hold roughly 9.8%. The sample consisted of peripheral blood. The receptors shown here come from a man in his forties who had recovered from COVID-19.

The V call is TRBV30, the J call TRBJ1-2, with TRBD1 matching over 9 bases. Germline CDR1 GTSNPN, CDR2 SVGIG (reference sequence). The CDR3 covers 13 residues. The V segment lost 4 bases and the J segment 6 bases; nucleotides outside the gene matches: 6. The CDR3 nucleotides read TGTGCCTGGACCTCAGGGACAGGGAATGGCTACACCTTC. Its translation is CAWTSGTGNGYTF.

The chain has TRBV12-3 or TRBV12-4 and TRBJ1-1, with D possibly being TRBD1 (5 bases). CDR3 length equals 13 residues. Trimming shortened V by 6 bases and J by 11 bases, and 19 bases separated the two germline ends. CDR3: CASRPTHEGRAFF. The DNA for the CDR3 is TGTGCCAGCAGGCCTACCCATGAGGGGAGGGCTTTCTTT.

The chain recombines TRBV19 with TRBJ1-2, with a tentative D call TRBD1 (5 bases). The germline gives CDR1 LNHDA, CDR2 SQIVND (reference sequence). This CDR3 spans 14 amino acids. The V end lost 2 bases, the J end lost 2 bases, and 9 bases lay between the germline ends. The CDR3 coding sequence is TGTGCCAGTAGTATAAGAGCAGGGAACTATGGCTACACCTTC. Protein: CASSIRAGNYGYTF.

The CDR3 sequence: CASSRPPPGDTQYF. The DNA of the CDR3 is TGTGCCAGCAGCCGCCCCCCGCCGGGGGATACGCAGTATTTT. J is TRBJ2-3 and V is TRBV13, with a weak D call TRBD2 (5 bases). Trimming cost V 5 bases and J 6 bases, with 15 bases left between them. The CDR3 is made up of 14 amino acids. Germline-derived CDR1 and CDR2 are PRHDT and FYEKMQ (reference sequence).

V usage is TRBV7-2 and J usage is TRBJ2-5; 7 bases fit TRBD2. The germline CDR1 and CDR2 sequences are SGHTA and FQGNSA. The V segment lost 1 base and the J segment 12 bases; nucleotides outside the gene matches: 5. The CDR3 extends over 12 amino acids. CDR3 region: CASSLEAGLKYF. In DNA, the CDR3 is TGTGCCAGCAGCTTAGAAGCGGGACTGAAGTACTTC. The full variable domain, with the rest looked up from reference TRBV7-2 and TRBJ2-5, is GAGVSQSPSNKVTEKGKDVELRCDPISGHTALYWYRQSLGQGLEFLIYFQGNSAPDKSGLPSDRFSAERTGGSVSTLTIQRTQQEDSAVYLCASSLEAGLKYFGPGTRLLVL.

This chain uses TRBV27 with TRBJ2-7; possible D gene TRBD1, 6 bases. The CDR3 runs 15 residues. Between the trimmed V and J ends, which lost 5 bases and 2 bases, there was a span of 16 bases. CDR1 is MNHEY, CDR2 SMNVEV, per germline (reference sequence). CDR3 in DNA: TGTGCCAGCAGTAAACAGGGCTACCTCCCCTACGAGCAGTACTTC. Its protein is CASSKQGYLPYEQYF.

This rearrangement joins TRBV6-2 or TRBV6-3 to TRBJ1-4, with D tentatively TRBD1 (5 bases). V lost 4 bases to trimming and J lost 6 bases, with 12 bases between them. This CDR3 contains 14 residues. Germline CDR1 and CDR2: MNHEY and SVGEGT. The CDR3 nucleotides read TGTGCCAGCAGTTCGGCAGGGTGGTATGAAAAACTGTTTTTT. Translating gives CASSSAGWYEKLFF.

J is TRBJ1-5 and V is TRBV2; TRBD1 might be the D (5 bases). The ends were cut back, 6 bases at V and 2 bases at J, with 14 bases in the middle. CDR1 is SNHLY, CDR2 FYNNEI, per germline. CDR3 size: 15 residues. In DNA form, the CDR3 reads TGTGCCAGCAGGGAACGCGACAGCCGCAATCAGCCCCAGCATTTT. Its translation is CASRERDSRNQPQHF.

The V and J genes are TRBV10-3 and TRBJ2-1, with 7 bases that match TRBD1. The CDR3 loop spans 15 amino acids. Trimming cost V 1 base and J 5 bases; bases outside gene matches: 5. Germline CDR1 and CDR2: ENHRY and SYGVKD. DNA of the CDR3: TGTGCCATCAGTGAGTTAGGACAGGCACACAATGAGCAGTTCTTC. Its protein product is CAISELGQAHNEQFF.

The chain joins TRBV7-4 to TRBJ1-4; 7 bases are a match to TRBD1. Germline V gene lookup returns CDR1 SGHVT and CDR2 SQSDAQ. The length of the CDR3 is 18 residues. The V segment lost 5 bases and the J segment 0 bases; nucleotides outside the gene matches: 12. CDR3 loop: CASSGGQAGIATNEKLFF. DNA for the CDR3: TGTGCCAGCAGCGGCGGACAGGCCGGGATTGCAACTAATGAAAAACTGTTTTTT.

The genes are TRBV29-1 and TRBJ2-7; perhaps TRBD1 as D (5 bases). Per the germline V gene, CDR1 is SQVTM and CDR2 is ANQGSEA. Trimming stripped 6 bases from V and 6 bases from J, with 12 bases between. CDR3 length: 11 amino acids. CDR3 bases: TGCAGCGTAGGGGCATTGGGCGAGCAGTACTTC. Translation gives CSVGALGEQYF.

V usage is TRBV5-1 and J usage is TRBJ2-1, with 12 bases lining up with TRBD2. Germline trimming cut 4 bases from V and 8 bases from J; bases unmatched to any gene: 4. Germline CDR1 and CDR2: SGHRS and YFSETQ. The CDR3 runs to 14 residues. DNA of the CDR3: TGCGCCAGCAGCCTACTAGCGGGGGGACATGAGCAGTTCTTC. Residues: CASSLLAGGHEQFF.

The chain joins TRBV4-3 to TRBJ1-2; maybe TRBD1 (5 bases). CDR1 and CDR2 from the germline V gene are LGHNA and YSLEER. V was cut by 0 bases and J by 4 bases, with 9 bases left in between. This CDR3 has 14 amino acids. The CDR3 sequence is CASSQDQGPYGYTF. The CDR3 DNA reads TGCGCCAGCAGCCAAGATCAGGGTCCCTATGGCTACACCTTC.

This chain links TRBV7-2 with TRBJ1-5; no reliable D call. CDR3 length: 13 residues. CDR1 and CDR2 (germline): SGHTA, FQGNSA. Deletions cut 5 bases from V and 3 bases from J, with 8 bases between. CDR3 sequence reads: CASSPANNQPQHF. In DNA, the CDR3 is TGTGCCAGCAGCCCCGCTAACAATCAGCCCCAGCATTTT.

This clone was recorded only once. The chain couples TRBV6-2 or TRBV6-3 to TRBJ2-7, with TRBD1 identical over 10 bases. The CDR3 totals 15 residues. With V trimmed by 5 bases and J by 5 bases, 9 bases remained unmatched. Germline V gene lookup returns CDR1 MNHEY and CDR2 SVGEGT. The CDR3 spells CASSRLGQGSHEQYF. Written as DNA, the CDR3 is TGTGCCAGCAGTAGGTTGGGACAGGGGTCCCACGAGCAGTACTTC.

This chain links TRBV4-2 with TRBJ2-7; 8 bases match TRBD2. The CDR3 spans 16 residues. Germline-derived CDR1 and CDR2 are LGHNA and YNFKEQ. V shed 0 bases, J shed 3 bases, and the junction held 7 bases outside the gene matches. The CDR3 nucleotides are TGTGCCAGCAGCCAAGAGGCCAGCGGGAGAGTCTACGAGCAGTACTTC. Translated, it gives CASSQEASGRVYEQYF.

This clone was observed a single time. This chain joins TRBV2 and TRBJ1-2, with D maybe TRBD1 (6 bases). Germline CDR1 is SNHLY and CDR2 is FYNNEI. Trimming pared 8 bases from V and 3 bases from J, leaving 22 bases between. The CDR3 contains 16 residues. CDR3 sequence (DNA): TGTGCCAGCGGCAGGGACACACTTTTGATTTACTATGGCTACACCTTC. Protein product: CASGRDTLLIYYGYTF.

The DNA for the CDR3 is TGTGCCAGCAGTAGAGGGGGCCCAAATTCACCCCTCCACTTT. Its protein product is CASSRGGPNSPLHF. J is TRBJ1-6 and V is TRBV6-6, with 7 bases that match TRBD1. Per germline, CDR1 MNHNY and CDR2 SVGAGI (reference sequence). The CDR3 totals 14 residues. Germline trimming cut 5 bases from V and 7 bases from J; bases unmatched to any gene: 5.

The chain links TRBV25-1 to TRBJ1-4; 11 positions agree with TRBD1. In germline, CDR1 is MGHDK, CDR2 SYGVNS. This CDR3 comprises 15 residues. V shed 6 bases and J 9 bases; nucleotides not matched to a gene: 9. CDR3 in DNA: TGTGCCAGCAGGGGAGAAGGGGACAGGGGGAAAAAACTGTTTTTT. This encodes CASRGEGDRGKKLFF.

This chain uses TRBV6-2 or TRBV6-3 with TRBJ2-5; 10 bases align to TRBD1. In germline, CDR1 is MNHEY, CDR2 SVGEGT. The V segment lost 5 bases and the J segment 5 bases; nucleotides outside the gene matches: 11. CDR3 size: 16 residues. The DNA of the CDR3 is TGTGCCAGCAGTCGTCTACGGACAGGGGGAGTGGAGACCCAGTACTTC. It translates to CASSRLRTGGVETQYF.